One sample yielded the 5 T cell receptor beta chains listed below, sequenced in a study of persistence of HIV-infected CD4 T cells. Sequencing used immunoSEQ version 4 in survey mode. The table came from immunoSEQ multiplex PCR; TCRdb's copy has only in-frame clones and leaves some out. The table has about 33,000 clones, roughly 82% seen once. These receptors are not linked to any known antigen. Stimulation used approximately 9.6 ug/mL lysate from CMV-infected fibroblasts. Sorted nonresponding memory CD4+ T cells were CD40L-negative, CD69-negative, CD45RO-high. This specimen consisted of CD4+ T cells sorted from PBMCs after approximately 18-hour stimulation, obtained from a patient who received antiretroviral therapy. These receptors originate from an adult woman with HIV who was CMV-seropositive.

The V call is TRBV6-1, the J call TRBJ2-7; 9 bases fit TRBD1. V dropped 3 bases and J dropped 6; count of bases not matched to a gene: 9. The CDR3 length is 15 residues. CDR1 and CDR2 from the germline V gene are MNHNS and SASEGT. The CDR3 spells CASSDHGTGSSEQYF. The CDR3 bases are TGTGCCAGCAGTGACCATGGGACAGGGTCTAGCGAGCAGTACTTC.

This clone was observed a single time. The genes are TRBV5-6 and TRBJ2-7; 10 nucleotides line up with TRBD1. V dropped 4 bases and J dropped 4; count of bases not matched to a gene: 5. The CDR3 is 14 amino acids. The germline gives CDR1 SGHDT, CDR2 YYEEEE. The CDR3 is CASSVTGGGYEQYF. CDR3 coding DNA: TGTGCCAGCAGCGTGACAGGGGGCGGTTACGAGCAGTACTTC.

V and J are TRBV29-1 and TRBJ2-5, with D tentatively TRBD2 (6 bases). V lost 0 bases to trimming and J lost 5 bases, with 10 bases between them. The CDR3 extends over 13 amino acids. Germline V CDR1 and CDR2: SQVTM, ANQGSEA. DNA for the CDR3: TGCAGCGTTGAAGAGGGACGGGGGGAGACCCAGTACTTC. Its translation: CSVEEGRGETQYF.

The V gene is TRBV28, the J gene TRBJ1-2; a weak D match, TRBD1 (6 bases). Trimming removed 6 bases at V and 4 bases at J, with 15 bases between. This CDR3 is built from 14 residues. The germline V gene has CDR1 MDHEN and CDR2 SYDVKM. CDR3 amino acids: CASSPTGFPYGYTF. For the CDR3, the DNA is TGTGCCAGCAGCCCTACAGGGTTCCCCTATGGCTACACCTTC.

The V gene is TRBV2, the J gene TRBJ1-1; unclear D gene. Germline CDR1 SNHLY, CDR2 FYNNEI. V lost 8 bases and J lost 5, with 18 bases in between. CDR3 size: 14 residues. The CDR3 DNA follows: TGTGCCAGCTTCCCTGAACCGGGGTCAACTGAAGCTTTCTTT. Translating it yields CASFPEPGSTEAFF.